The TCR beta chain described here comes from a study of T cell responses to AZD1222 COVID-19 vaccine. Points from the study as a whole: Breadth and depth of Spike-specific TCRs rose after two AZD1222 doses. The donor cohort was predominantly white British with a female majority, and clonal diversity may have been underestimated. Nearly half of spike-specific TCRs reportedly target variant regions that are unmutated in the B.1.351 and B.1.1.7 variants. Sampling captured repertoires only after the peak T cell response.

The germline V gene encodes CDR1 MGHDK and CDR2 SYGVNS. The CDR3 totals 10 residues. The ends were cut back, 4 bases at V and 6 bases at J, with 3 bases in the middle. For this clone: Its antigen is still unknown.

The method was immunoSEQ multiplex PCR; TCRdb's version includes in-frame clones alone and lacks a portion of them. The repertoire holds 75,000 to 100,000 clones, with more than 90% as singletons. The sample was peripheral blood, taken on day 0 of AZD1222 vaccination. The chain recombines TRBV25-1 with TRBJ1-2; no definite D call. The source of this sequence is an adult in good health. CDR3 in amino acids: CASSGHGYTF. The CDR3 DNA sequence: TGTGCCAGCAGTGGGCATGGCTACACCTTC.